These 30 T cell receptor beta chains originate from one sample sequenced in a study of OX40 agonist ivuxolimab in advanced cancers. Here immunoSEQ multiplex PCR was the method, and the copy in TCRdb shows in-frame clones only, minus some. The top ten clones hold more than 2.5% of a sample with about 50,000 clones, roughly 80% of them seen once. The material was CD4+ or CD8+ T cells sorted from blood, obtained in a trial of the OX40 agonist ivuxolimab. These receptors were taken from an adult with an advanced solid tumor such as melanoma, head and neck, liver or kidney cancer.

The chain couples TRBV5-5 to TRBJ2-7; D not resolved. Germline CDR1 is SGHKS and CDR2 is YYEKEE (reference sequence). V was trimmed by 1 base and J by 3 bases, leaving 14 bases between them. This CDR3 has 15 amino acids. In DNA form, the CDR3 reads TGTGCCAGCAGCTTGCGAGGACCCGAGATCTACGAGCAGTACTTC. It yields the protein CASSLRGPEIYEQYF.

The chain uses TRBV19 and TRBJ1-1; D unclear. The CDR3 spans 12 residues. Germline V gives CDR1 LNHDA, CDR2 SQIVND (reference sequence). V shed 5 bases and J shed 6 bases, with 10 bases lying between them. The CDR3: CASSPRDAEAFF. In DNA form, the CDR3 reads TGTGCCAGTAGTCCGAGGGATGCTGAAGCTTTCTTT. Based on the CDR3 plus reference TRBV19 and TRBJ1-1, the full variable domain is DGGITQSPKYLFRKEGQNVTLSCEQNLNHDAMYWYRQDPGQGLRLIYYSQIVNDFQKGDIAEGYSVSREKKESFPLTVTSAQKNPTAFYLCASSPRDAEAFFGQGTRLTVV.

This clone has only one observation. The rearrangement uses TRBV10-1 and TRBJ2-1; D gene ambiguous. This CDR3 is 15 amino acids long. Germline CDR1 and CDR2: WNHNN and SYGVQD (reference sequence). Trimming cost V 0 bases and J 3 bases, with 9 bases left between them. This CDR3 is CASSESTGNYNEQFF. The CDR3 DNA follows: TGCGCCAGCAGTGAGTCTACGGGCAACTACAATGAGCAGTTCTTC.

The chain combines TRBV7-3 with TRBJ2-1; 11 positions match TRBD2. The germline CDR1 and CDR2 sequences are SGHTA and FQGTGA. The V and J ends lost 5 bases and 15 bases, in that order; junction bases with no gene match: 24. The CDR3 has 18 residues. CDR3 DNA sequence: TGTGCCAGCAGCCCTCATCAGCCGGGACTAGCGGTACCCCCCAGTCGGTTCTTC. Amino acids: CASSPHQPGLAVPPSRFF.

In this sample, this clone turned up a few times. The V call is TRBV18, the J call TRBJ1-6; D remains unclear. V was clipped by 3 bases and J by 8 bases, with 14 bases between them. CDR1 and CDR2 from the germline V gene are KGHSH and LQKENI. This CDR3 is 15 amino acids long. The CDR3 DNA is TGTGCCAGCTCACCCCTGGAGGGTAAGGATTCACCCCTCCACTTT. Translated: CASSPLEGKDSPLHF.

This chain joins TRBV27 and TRBJ1-2; D possibly corresponds to TRBD1 (5 bases). The germline V and J ends were trimmed by 4 bases and 3 bases, with 6 bases remaining between them. The CDR3 extends over 12 amino acids. Germline loops: CDR1 MNHEY, CDR2 SMNVEV (reference sequence). CDR3 region: CASSSTDYGYTF. The CDR3 DNA follows: TGTGCCAGCAGTTCGACAGACTATGGCTACACCTTC.

This chain uses TRBV2 with TRBJ1-1; D uncertain. V shed 5 bases and J shed 0 bases, with 7 bases lying between them. The CDR3 runs 13 residues. Germline V CDR1 and CDR2: SNHLY, FYNNEI. CDR3 region: CASSPELNTEAFF. DNA of the CDR3: TGTGCCAGCAGTCCAGAGCTGAACACTGAAGCTTTCTTT. Based on the CDR3 plus reference TRBV2 and TRBJ1-1, the full variable domain is EPEVTQTPSHQVTQMGQEVILRCVPISNHLYFYWYRQILGQKVEFLVSFYNNEISEKSEIFDDQFSVERPDGSNFTLKIRSTKLEDSAMYFCASSPELNTEAFFGQGTRLTVV.

By its share, this clone is medium-sized. The chain carries TRBV6-1 and TRBJ2-7; D is uncertain. Trimming stripped 2 bases from V and 0 bases from J, with 14 bases between. CDR1 is MNHNS, CDR2 SASEGT, per germline. The CDR3 extends over 16 amino acids. CDR3 sequence (DNA): TGTGCCAGCAGTGAAATGCAGGTCACGAGCTCCTACGAGCAGTACTTC. It encodes CASSEMQVTSSYEQYF.

The rearrangement joins TRBV18 to TRBJ2-5, with D possibly being TRBD1 or TRBD2 (6 bases each). V lost 3 bases and J 0 bases, leaving 8 bases between the germline ends. The germline gives CDR1 KGHSH, CDR2 LQKENI. This CDR3 contains 14 residues. Written as DNA, the CDR3 is TGTGCCAGCTCACCGAGGGGGGACCAAGAGACCCAGTACTTC. Protein: CASSPRGDQETQYF. The full variable domain, its missing parts supplied by reference TRBV18 and TRBJ2-5, is NAGVMQNPRHLVRRRGQEARLRCSPMKGHSHVYWYRQLPEEGLKFMVYLQKENIIDESGMPKERFSAEFPKEGPSILRIQQVVRGDSAAYFCASSPRGDQETQYFGPGTRLLVL.

V is TRBV19 and J is TRBJ2-5, with TRBD2 matching 10 bases. The junction had 6 bases not matched to a gene; V was cut back by 3 bases and J by 2 bases. The CDR3 is 16 residues long. CDR1 and CDR2 (germline): LNHDA, SQIVND (reference sequence). The CDR3 here is CASSIMASGRQETQYF. CDR3 nucleotide sequence: TGTGCCAGTAGTATTATGGCTAGCGGGAGACAAGAGACCCAGTACTTC. The full variable domain, rest sourced from reference TRBV19 and TRBJ2-5, is DGGITQSPKYLFRKEGQNVTLSCEQNLNHDAMYWYRQDPGQGLRLIYYSQIVNDFQKGDIAEGYSVSREKKESFPLTVTSAQKNPTAFYLCASSIMASGRQETQYFGPGTRLLVL.

The chain carries TRBV2 and TRBJ2-3; unclear D gene. Germline CDR1 and CDR2: SNHLY and FYNNEI. V was trimmed by 3 bases and J by 3 bases, leaving 13 bases between them. The CDR3 is 15 residues long. CDR3 residues: CASSDQSLGTDTQYF. The CDR3 coding sequence is TGTGCCAGCAGTGACCAGTCATTAGGAACAGATACGCAGTATTTT.

The rearrangement links TRBV13 to TRBJ2-7; possible D gene TRBD1, 6 bases. This CDR3 comprises 15 residues. The germline V and J ends were trimmed by 0 bases and 2 bases, with 11 bases remaining between them. CDR1 and CDR2 (germline): PRHDT, FYEKMQ (reference sequence). CDR3 nucleotide sequence: TGTGCCAGCAGCTTAGGGCGACAGGCAGCCTACGAGCAGTACTTC. This gives the protein CASSLGRQAAYEQYF.

V gene TRBV5-5 combines with J gene TRBJ2-7; TRBD2 is a possible D gene (6 bases). V lost 0 bases, J lost 7 bases, and 14 bases lay in between. The germline CDR1 and CDR2 sequences are SGHKS and YYEKEE (reference sequence). There are 14 residues in the CDR3. The CDR3 DNA reads as TGTGCCAGCAGCTTGGAGGGAGGCTCCATGGAGCAGTACTTC. The encoded protein is CASSLEGGSMEQYF.

The chain recombines TRBV27 with TRBJ1-1; D is unclear. CDR1 and CDR2 (germline): MNHEY, SMNVEV (reference sequence). CDR3 length: 8 amino acids. The V end was cut by 8 bases, the J end by 6 bases, with 1 base between. CDR3 region: CASSEAFF. As DNA, the CDR3 is TGTGCCAGCTCTGAAGCTTTCTTT.

The CDR3 bases are TGTGCCAGCAGCCGCCTCGAACAGGGGTCCAACAATGAGCAGTTCTTC. Its protein is CASSRLEQGSNNEQFF. The V and J genes are TRBV7-2 and TRBJ2-1; 7 bases match TRBD1. Germline V gene sequence: CDR1 SGHTA, CDR2 FQGNSA. Trimming cost V 5 bases and J 5 bases; bases outside gene matches: 12. The CDR3 covers 16 residues.

The J gene is TRBJ1-4, the V gene TRBV11-1; D gene uncertain. The CDR3 extends over 14 amino acids. V was pared by 5 bases and J by 0 bases, with 7 bases between. CDR1 and CDR2 from the germline V gene are SGHAT and FQDESV (reference sequence). CDR3 loop: CASSHGTTNEKLFF. CDR3 bases: TGTGCCAGCAGCCACGGGACAACTAATGAAAAACTGTTTTTT.

The chain links TRBV7-2 to TRBJ2-6; TRBD2 might be the D (7 bases). Trimming took 7 bases from V and 2 from J, leaving 15 bases between them. Germline CDR1 and CDR2: SGHTA and FQGNSA. This CDR3 is 16 amino acids long. The CDR3 DNA follows: TGTGCCAGCACCTTTGGGGGGGGCACTGGGGCCAACGTCCTGACTTTC. It encodes CASTFGGGTGANVLTF.

V is TRBV7-9 and J is TRBJ1-1; TRBD1 agrees at 12 bases. V shed 1 base and J 6 bases; nucleotides not matched to a gene: 6. Germline CDR1 and CDR2: SEHNR and FQNEAQ (reference sequence). The CDR3 extends over 16 amino acids. This CDR3 is CASSLGDRGRNAEAFF. The CDR3 DNA reads TGTGCCAGCAGCTTAGGGGACAGGGGGCGAAATGCTGAAGCTTTCTTT. Drawing the rest from reference TRBV7-9 and TRBJ1-1, the complete variable domain is DTGVSQNPRHKITKRGQNVTFRCDPISEHNRLYWYRQTLGQGPEFLTYFQNEAQLEKSRLLSDRFSAERPKGSFSTLEIQRTEQGDSAMYLCASSLGDRGRNAEAFFGQGTRLTVV.

The chain is built from TRBV18 and TRBJ2-7; D is possibly TRBD1 (5 bases). Germline V lookup: CDR1 KGHSH, CDR2 LQKENI. This CDR3 region has 15 residues. V lost 3 bases to trimming and J lost 3 bases, with 15 bases between them. CDR3: CASSPTRQGYYEQYF. CDR3 DNA sequence: TGTGCCAGCTCACCTACGAGGCAGGGCTACTACGAGCAGTACTTC.

The chain is built from TRBV18 and TRBJ2-7, with TRBD2 matching 7 bases. Germline assignment: CDR1 KGHSH and CDR2 LQKENI. This CDR3 region has 14 residues. Trimming at V came to 2 bases and at J to 0 bases, leaving 1 base not matched to a gene. The chain's CDR3 is CASSPGGSSYEQYF. The CDR3 DNA is TGTGCCAGCTCACCAGGCGGGAGCTCCTACGAGCAGTACTTC.

This clone was counted a few times. This chain links TRBV19 with TRBJ2-3, with D possibly matching TRBD1 (5 bases). CDR1 and CDR2 from the germline V gene are LNHDA and SQIVND (reference sequence). The CDR3 runs to 13 residues. The ends were cut back, 4 bases at V and 2 bases at J, with 7 bases in the middle. The CDR3 nucleotides are TGTGCCAGTAGTAAACAGGACACAGATACGCAGTATTTT. It encodes CASSKQDTDTQYF.

This chain connects TRBV21-1 to TRBJ2-3; TRBD1, as called in the table, went unchecked against the DNA. TRBV21-1 is shown as a pseudogene. The CDR3 runs to 15 residues. The DNA of the CDR3 is TGTGCCACACGACCCGGGACAGGGTTTAGGAATACGCAGTATTTT. It codes for CATRPGTGFRNTQYF.

The V call is TRBV11-2, the J call TRBJ2-5, with TRBD1 matching over 7 bases. J gave up 3 bases and V 2 bases, and 3 bases lay outside the gene matches. The germline gives CDR1 SGHAT, CDR2 FQNNGV. This CDR3 comprises 14 residues. CDR3 nucleotides: TGTGCCAGCAGCTTAAACACAGGGGAAGAGACCCAGTACTTC. Translation gives CASSLNTGEETQYF.

This clone has only one observation. The chain recombines TRBV4-2 with TRBJ2-1; weak D call: TRBD2 (5 bases). Germline V gives CDR1 LGHNA, CDR2 YNFKEQ. Deletions cut 0 bases from V and 6 bases from J, with 12 bases between. This CDR3 is 15 amino acids long. Here the CDR3 DNA reads TGTGCCAGCAGCCAAGATTCGTCTAGCAGCAATGAGCAGTTCTTC. Amino acid sequence: CASSQDSSSSNEQFF.

The table lists this clone with a count of one. V and J are TRBV5-4 and TRBJ2-7, with TRBD2 identical over 9 bases. Per the germline V gene, CDR1 is SGHNT and CDR2 is YYREEE (reference sequence). The CDR3 length is 15 residues. V was clipped by 1 base and J by 7 bases; unmatched bases: 9. CDR3 amino acids: CASSLSGTSLWEQYF. CDR3 DNA sequence: TGTGCCAGCAGCTTGTCCGGGACTAGCTTGTGGGAGCAGTACTTC.

This chain uses TRBV6-5 with TRBJ2-6; tentatively, D is TRBD1 (5 bases). The V end lost 6 bases, the J end lost 0 bases, and 9 bases lay between the germline ends. The germline CDR1 and CDR2 sequences are MNHEY and SVGAGI. The CDR3 is 15 amino acids. The CDR3 loop reads CASSQGNSGANVLTF. The CDR3 nucleotides read TGTGCCAGCAGCCAGGGCAACTCTGGGGCCAACGTCCTGACTTTC.

The J gene is TRBJ2-2, the V gene TRBV28; 9 bases match TRBD2. Trimming at V came to 2 bases and at J to 5 bases, leaving 15 bases not matched to a gene. The CDR3 contains 19 residues. Germline-derived CDR1 and CDR2 are MDHEN and SYDVKM. In DNA, the CDR3 is TGTGCCAGCAGTTTAGAAGGGGATAGCGGGAGCTGGGTGACCGGGGAGCTGTTTTTT. As protein: CASSLEGDSGSWVTGELFF.

The chain is built from TRBV7-2 and TRBJ2-7, with 10 bases fitting TRBD2. The V and J ends lost 5 bases and 2 bases, in that order; junction bases with no gene match: 9. CDR1 is SGHTA and CDR2 is FQGNSA in the germline V gene. CDR3 length equals 16 residues. The CDR3 DNA sequence: TGTGCCAGCAGCCCTAGGGTAGCGGGGGGTGCCTACGAGCAGTACTTC. Translating gives CASSPRVAGGAYEQYF.

The sample holds one count of this clone. The rearrangement links TRBV5-1 to TRBJ2-3; D perhaps matches TRBD1 (6 bases). Germline values: CDR1 SGHRS, CDR2 YFSETQ. This CDR3 is 15 amino acids long. The ends were cut back, 3 bases at V and 2 bases at J, with 13 bases in the middle. The CDR3 nucleotides are TGCGCCAGCAGCTCCCTAGGGGGTGTCACAGATACGCAGTATTTT. It is translated as CASSSLGGVTDTQYF.

This rearrangement joins TRBV11-3 to TRBJ1-3; perhaps TRBD1 as D (6 bases). Trimming removed 1 base from V and 2 bases from J, with 12 bases in between. CDR1 is SGHNT, CDR2 YENEEA, per germline. This CDR3 has 16 residues. The DNA for the CDR3 is TGTGCCAGCAGCTTAGCCGAGGGGGTGGCTGGAAACACCATATATTTT. The encoded protein is CASSLAEGVAGNTIYF.